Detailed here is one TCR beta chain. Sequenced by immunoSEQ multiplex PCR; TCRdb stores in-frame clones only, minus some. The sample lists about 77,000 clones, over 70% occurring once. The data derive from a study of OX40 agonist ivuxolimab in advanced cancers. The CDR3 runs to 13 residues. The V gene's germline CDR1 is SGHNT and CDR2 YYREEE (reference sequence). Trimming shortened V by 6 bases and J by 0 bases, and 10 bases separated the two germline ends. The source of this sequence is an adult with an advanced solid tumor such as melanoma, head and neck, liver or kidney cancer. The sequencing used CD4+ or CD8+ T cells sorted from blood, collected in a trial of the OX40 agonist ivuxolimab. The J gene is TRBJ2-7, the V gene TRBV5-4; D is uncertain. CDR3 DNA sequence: TGTGCCAGCAATGCGTTTTCCTCCTACGAGCAGTACTTC. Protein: CASNAFSSYEQYF.